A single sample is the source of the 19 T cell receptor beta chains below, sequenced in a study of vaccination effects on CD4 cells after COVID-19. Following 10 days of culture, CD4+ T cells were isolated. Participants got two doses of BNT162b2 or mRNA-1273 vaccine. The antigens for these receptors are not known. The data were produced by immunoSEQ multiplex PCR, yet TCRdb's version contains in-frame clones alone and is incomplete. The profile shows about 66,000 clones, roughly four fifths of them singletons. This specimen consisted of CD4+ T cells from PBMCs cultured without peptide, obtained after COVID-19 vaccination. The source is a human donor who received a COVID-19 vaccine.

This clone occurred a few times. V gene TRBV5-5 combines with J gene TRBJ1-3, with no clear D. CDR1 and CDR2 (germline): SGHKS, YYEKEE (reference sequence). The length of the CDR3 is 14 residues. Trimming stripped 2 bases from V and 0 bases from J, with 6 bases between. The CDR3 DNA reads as TGTGCCAGCAGCTTAGAATACTCTGGAAACACCATATATTTT. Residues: CASSLEYSGNTIYF.

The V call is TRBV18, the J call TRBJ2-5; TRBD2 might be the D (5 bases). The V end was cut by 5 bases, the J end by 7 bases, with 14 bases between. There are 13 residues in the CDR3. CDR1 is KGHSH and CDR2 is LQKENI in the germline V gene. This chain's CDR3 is CASSGQRLPTQYF. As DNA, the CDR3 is TGTGCCAGCTCAGGGCAGCGGCTTCCGACCCAGTACTTC. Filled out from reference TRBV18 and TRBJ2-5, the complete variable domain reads NAGVMQNPRHLVRRRGQEARLRCSPMKGHSHVYWYRQLPEEGLKFMVYLQKENIIDESGMPKERFSAEFPKEGPSILRIQQVVRGDSAAYFCASSGQRLPTQYFGPGTRLLVL.

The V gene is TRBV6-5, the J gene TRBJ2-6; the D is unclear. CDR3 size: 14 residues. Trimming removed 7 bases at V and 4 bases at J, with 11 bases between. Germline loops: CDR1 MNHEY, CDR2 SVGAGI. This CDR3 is CASMGLGGANVLTF. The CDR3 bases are TGTGCCAGCATGGGGTTAGGCGGGGCCAACGTCCTGACTTTC.

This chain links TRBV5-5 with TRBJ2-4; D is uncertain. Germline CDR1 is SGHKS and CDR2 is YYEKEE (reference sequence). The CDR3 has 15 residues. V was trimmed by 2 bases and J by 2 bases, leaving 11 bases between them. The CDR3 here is CASSLGSLTKNIQYF. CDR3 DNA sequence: TGTGCCAGCAGCTTAGGTTCCCTGACCAAAAACATTCAGTACTTC.

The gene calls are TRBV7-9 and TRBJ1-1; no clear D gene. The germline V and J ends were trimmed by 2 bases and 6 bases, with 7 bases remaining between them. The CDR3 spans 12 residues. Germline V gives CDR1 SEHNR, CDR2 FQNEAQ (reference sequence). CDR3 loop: CASSLLSPEAFF. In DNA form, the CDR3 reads TGTGCCAGCAGCTTATTATCCCCTGAAGCTTTCTTT.

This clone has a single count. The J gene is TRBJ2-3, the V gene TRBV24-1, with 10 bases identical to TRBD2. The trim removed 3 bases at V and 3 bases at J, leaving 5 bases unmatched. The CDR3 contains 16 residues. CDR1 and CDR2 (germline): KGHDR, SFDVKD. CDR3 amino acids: CATSDQTSGATDTQYF. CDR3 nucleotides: TGTGCCACCAGTGATCAAACTAGCGGGGCGACAGATACGCAGTATTTT.

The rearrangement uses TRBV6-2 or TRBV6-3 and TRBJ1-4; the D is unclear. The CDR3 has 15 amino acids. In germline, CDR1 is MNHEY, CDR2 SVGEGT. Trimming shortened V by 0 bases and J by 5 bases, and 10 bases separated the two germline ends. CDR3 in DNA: TGTGCCAGCAGTTACTCCGGTACCGGGAATGAAAAACTGTTTTTT. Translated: CASSYSGTGNEKLFF.

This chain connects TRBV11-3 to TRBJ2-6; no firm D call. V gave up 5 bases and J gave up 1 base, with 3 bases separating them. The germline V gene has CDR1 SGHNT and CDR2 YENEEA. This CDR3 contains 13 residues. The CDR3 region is CASSNSGANVLTF. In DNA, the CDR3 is TGTGCCAGCAGCAATTCTGGGGCCAACGTCCTGACTTTC.

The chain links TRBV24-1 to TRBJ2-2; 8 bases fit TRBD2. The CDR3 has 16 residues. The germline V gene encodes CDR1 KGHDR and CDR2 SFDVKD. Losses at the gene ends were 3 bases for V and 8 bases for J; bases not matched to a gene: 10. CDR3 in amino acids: CATSDPGTRSGGELFF. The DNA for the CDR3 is TGTGCCACCAGTGATCCCGGGACTAGGAGTGGAGGGGAGCTGTTTTTT.

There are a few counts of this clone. CDR3 region: CASSSGVGALSYGYTF. In nucleotides, the CDR3 is TGTGCCAGCAGCTCAGGTGTGGGGGCCCTGAGCTATGGCTACACCTTC. The chain is built from TRBV5-4 and TRBJ1-2; D possibly corresponds to TRBD1 (6 bases). V was shortened by 3 bases and J by 4 bases, with 19 bases between the two germline ends. Germline lookup yields CDR1 SGHNT and CDR2 YYREEE (reference sequence). The CDR3 runs to 16 residues.

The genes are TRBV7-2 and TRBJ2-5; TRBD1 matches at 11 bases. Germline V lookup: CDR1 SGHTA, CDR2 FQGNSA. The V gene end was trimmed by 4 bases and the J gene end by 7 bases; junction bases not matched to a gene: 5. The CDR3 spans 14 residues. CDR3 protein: CASSSIGTGGTQYF. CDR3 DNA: TGTGCCAGCAGCTCGATTGGGACAGGGGGGACCCAGTACTTC.

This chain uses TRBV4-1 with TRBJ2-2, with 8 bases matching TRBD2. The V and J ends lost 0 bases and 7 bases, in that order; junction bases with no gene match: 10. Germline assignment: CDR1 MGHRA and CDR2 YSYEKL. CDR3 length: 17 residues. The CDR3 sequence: CASSQDVGTRVVGELFF. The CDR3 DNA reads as TGCGCCAGCAGCCAAGATGTTGGGACTAGGGTGGTCGGGGAGCTGTTTTTT.

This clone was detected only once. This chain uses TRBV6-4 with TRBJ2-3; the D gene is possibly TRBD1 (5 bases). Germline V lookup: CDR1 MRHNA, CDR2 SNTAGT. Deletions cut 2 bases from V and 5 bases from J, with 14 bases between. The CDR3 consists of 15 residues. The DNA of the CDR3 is TGTGCCAGCAGTGACGGTACAAGGGGTTTAGATACGCAGTATTTT. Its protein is CASSDGTRGLDTQYF.

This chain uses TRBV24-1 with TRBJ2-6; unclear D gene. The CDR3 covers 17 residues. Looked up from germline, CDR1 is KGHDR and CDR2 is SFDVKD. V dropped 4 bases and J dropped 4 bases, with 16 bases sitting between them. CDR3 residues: CATSDPGRSNGANVLTF. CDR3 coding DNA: TGTGCCACCAGTGACCCTGGACGGTCTAACGGGGCCAACGTCCTGACTTTC.

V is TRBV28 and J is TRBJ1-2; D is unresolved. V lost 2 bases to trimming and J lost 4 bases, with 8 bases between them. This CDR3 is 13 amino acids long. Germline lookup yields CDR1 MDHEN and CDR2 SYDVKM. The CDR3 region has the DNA TGTGCCAGCAGTTTAATTGGTATCTATGGCTACACCTTC. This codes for CASSLIGIYGYTF.

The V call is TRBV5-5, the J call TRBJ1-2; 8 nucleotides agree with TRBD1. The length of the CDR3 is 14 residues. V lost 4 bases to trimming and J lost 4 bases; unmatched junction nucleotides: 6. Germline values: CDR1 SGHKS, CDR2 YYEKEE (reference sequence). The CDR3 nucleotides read TGTGCCAGCAGCATAGGACAGGGTTTCTATGGCTACACCTTC. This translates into CASSIGQGFYGYTF.

Here the CDR3 DNA reads TGCGCCAGCAGCTCCCGGACTAGGATGGGTGAGACCCAGTACTTC. It encodes CASSSRTRMGETQYF. V gene TRBV5-1 combines with J gene TRBJ2-5, with 7 bases aligning to TRBD2. The V segment lost 3 bases and the J segment 5 bases; nucleotides outside the gene matches: 10. The CDR3 runs to 15 residues. CDR1 is SGHRS and CDR2 is YFSETQ in the germline V gene.

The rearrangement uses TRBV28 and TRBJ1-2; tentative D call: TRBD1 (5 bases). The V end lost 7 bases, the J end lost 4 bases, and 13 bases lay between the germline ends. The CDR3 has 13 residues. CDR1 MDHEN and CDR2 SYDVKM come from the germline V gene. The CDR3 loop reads CASTNDRPYGYTF. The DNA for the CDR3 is TGTGCCAGCACCAATGACAGACCCTATGGCTACACCTTC.

CDR3 sequence: CAWRGSGGQPQHF. Written as DNA, the CDR3 is TGTGCCTGGAGGGGTAGCGGAGGTCAGCCCCAGCATTTT. The chain has TRBV30 and TRBJ1-5; D is uncertain. The CDR3 totals 13 residues. The V gene lost 3 bases and the J gene lost 6 bases, with 12 bases spanning the gap. The germline V gene has CDR1 GTSNPN and CDR2 SVGIG (reference sequence).